The subject of this entry is one T cell receptor (beta chain). Its antigen is currently not known. No much larger clone exists at a distance of one base, and base qualities are not known. The sample comes from a study of CD8 T cells in Susac syndrome (dated by TCRdb to between 2018 and 2020). With respect to the entire study: Among the Susac syndrome patients who were sequenced, clinically active disease was present in 5 or 6 and clinical remission was observed in about eight. At blood withdrawal, Susac syndrome patients were therapy-naive, treated with corticosteroids (with IVIg additionally given to some), or treated with IVIg alone. The study used repertoire sequencing to test whether antigen drove CD8+ T cell activation and differentiation in Susac syndrome. The study compared CD8+ T cell repertoire clonality among 12 healthy donors, about 14 Susac syndrome patients and fewer than 19 multiple sclerosis patients.

Overall study outcomes, separate from this receptor: Roughly 15 and five Susac-specific public clones were found in the total CD8+ and CD8+ TEMRA repertoires, respectively. The number of individuals in the TCR sequencing and HLA analysis was recognized as being relatively small. Clonal expansion was seen in Susac syndrome CD8+ repertoires, peaking in CD8+ TEMRA cells and being greater in clinically active patients than in remitting ones.

High-throughput TCR beta sequencing profiled peripheral blood CD8+ and CD4+ T cells from healthy donors, Susac syndrome patients and multiple sclerosis patients. The Susac syndrome patients fulfilled recently defined diagnostic criteria for definite or probable disease. CD8+ TEMRA cells were enriched by FACS, while bulk CD8+ and CD4+ T cells were purified by magnetic negative isolation. Blood was drawn into EDTA tubes, processed within 24 hours, and PBMCs were isolated by density gradient centrifugation. PBMCs destined for TCR sequencing were cryopreserved in liquid nitrogen and later thawed in a 37 °C water bath. A purity of at least 90% was achieved for sorted or isolated CD4+, CD8+ and CD8+ TEMRA cells. V loses 3 bases, J loses 1 base, and the germline ends lie 8 bases apart. The germline V gene (reference sequence) provides CDR1 MNHEY and CDR2 SMNVEV. The cysteine opens and the phenylalanine closes a CDR3 of 14 amino acids. The read is trimmed to its CDR3 DNA, 42 bases read in frame from base 1.

RNA was extracted using the RNeasy kit, and about 0.45 to 1 microgram was reverse transcribed with random hexamers. The immunoSEQ multiplex PCR assay, which covers 54 Vbeta and 13 Jbeta segments, was used to amplify TCR beta CDR3 regions. Bias from PCR amplification was corrected by using a synthetic template baseline for primer optimization and for computational correction. The published analysis was carried out like this. Reads were assigned to V, D and J genes according to IMGT and analyzed in immunoSEQ Analyzer, with only productive sequences retained. To calculate clonality, Shannon entropy was normalized by log2 of the number of productive unique sequences and then subtracted from one. For each patient and control, public and private clones were evaluated among the 100 most prevalent clones. Clones were defined as Susac-specific when absent from the healthy and MS cohorts, from fewer than 1,300 published viral clones and from other ImmuneACCESS disease sequences. Clones were called with MiXCR by TCRdb after fastp trimmed the public reads at Q25, and only in-frame beta chains were retained. Under each unique CDR3 protein, matching rows form one entry showing the most common genes and DNA. These V and J calls rely on TCRdb rather than the paper's analysis. The sample table contains 50,000 to 55,000 distinct CDR3 sequences; only one count was recorded for more than 85% of them. The ten biggest clones cover less than 0.9% of the sample.

Input material: CD8+ T cells from PBMCs. The receptor was isolated from a human donor with Susac syndrome. Recombination joined TRBV27 with TRBJ2-3; the D gene cannot be resolved reliably. At the DNA level, the sequence is TGTGCCAGCAGTTTTCTTGGGGGCACAGATACGCAGTATTTT. Translated, this is CASSFLGGTDTQYF.